One sample yielded the 10 T cell receptor beta chains listed below, sequenced in a study of identical twins. TCRdb independently ran MiXCR on the 5' RACE reads; one entry per CDR3 protein. The data show roughly 1.6 million distinct CDR3 sequences, around 29% seen once. The sequencing sample was made of cord blood. These receptors originate from a newborn girl in good health.

This clonotype has ten or more counts. The CDR3 reads CASTVHPTGYYEQYF. The DNA of the CDR3 is TGTGCCAGCACCGTCCACCCGACAGGGTATTACGAGCAGTACTTC. The rearrangement uses TRBV5-5 and TRBJ2-7, with 7 nucleotides matching TRBD1. Losses at the gene ends were 6 bases for V and 4 bases for J; bases not matched to a gene: 13. Germline values: CDR1 SGHKS, CDR2 YYEKEE (reference sequence). This CDR3 has 15 residues.

This clonotype was detected a few times. The chain has TRBV20-1 and TRBJ2-6, with D unclear. In germline, CDR1 is DFQATT, CDR2 SNEGSKA (reference sequence). Trimming removed 1 base from V and 4 bases from J, with 11 bases in between. CDR3 size: 15 residues. CDR3 loop: CSARALGSGANVLTF. The CDR3 nucleotides are TGCAGTGCTAGAGCCCTGGGATCCGGGGCCAACGTCCTGACTTTC.

This clonotype occurred a few times. The chain recombines TRBV6-5 with TRBJ2-3; TRBD2 matches at 10 bases. The germline CDR1 and CDR2 sequences are MNHEY and SVGAGI. The CDR3 contains 17 residues. V shed 2 bases, J shed 3 bases, and the junction held 8 bases outside the gene matches. The CDR3 protein is CASSYGPSGSRTDTQYF. CDR3 DNA sequence: TGTGCCAGCAGTTACGGGCCTAGCGGGAGTAGGACAGATACGCAGTATTTT.

A note on this clonotype: A read error is possible here, since a much larger clone lies one base away. The chain is built from TRBV4-2 and TRBJ2-4, with 9 bases matching TRBD2. Matching the DNA end better, TRBJ2-7 makes the J call doubtful. The germline V gene encodes CDR1 LGHNA and CDR2 YNFKEQ. The CDR3 length is 15 residues. In DNA, the CDR3 is TGTGCCAGCAGCCAATGTAGCGGGGGATCCTACGAGCAGTACTTC. It codes for CASSQCSGGSYEQYF.

J is TRBJ2-1 and V is TRBV5-1; D call uncertain. This CDR3 spans 13 amino acids. V was pared by 4 bases and J by 7 bases, with 12 bases between. The germline V gene has CDR1 SGHRS and CDR2 YFSETQ. The CDR3 DNA sequence: TGCGCCAGCAGCGTGTCCGGGCCAAATGAGCAGTTCTTC. Translated, it gives CASSVSGPNEQFF.

This chain joins TRBV27 and TRBJ1-6; D is ambiguous. This CDR3 is built from 16 residues. The V and J ends lost 0 bases and 3 bases respectively, with 9 bases between them. Germline CDR1 MNHEY, CDR2 SMNVEV (reference sequence). CDR3 nucleotide sequence: TGTGCCAGCAGTTTATCCTGGGGTGACTATAATTCACCCCTCCACTTT. Its translation: CASSLSWGDYNSPLHF.

The chain links TRBV23-1 to TRBJ1-2; 8 bases are shared with TRBD1. TRBV23-1 is marked as an open reading frame, function uncertain. The CDR3 covers 14 residues. Trimming took 0 bases from V and 6 from J; bases not matched to a gene: 3. As DNA, the CDR3 is TGCGCCAGCAGTCAATCGACAGGGGAAGATGGCTACACCTTC. This translates into CASSQSTGEDGYTF.

This clonotype has just a few counts. The chain has TRBV20-1 and TRBJ1-2; 10 nucleotides agree with TRBD1. The germline V gene encodes CDR1 DFQATT and CDR2 SNEGSKA (reference sequence). This CDR3 is built from 14 residues. J lost 8 bases, V lost 3 bases, and 9 bases had no gene match. CDR3: CSASSFGTGDGYTF. The DNA for the CDR3 is TGCAGTGCTAGCTCCTTCGGGACAGGGGACGGCTACACCTTC.

The CDR3 sequence: CSATPYNSPLHF. The CDR3, as DNA: TGCAGTGCTACACCCTATAATTCACCCCTCCACTTT. The rearrangement joins TRBV20-1 to TRBJ1-6; no firm D call. Deletions cut 4 bases from V and 2 bases from J, with 3 bases between. The CDR3 totals 12 residues. CDR1 and CDR2 from the germline V gene are DFQATT and SNEGSKA (reference sequence).

There are a few counts of this clonotype. The rearrangement uses TRBV5-1 and TRBJ2-1; 9 bases are a match to TRBD2. The trim removed 6 bases at V and 4 bases at J, leaving 5 bases unmatched. Germline V CDR1 and CDR2: SGHRS, YFSETQ. The CDR3 contains 14 residues. The CDR3 nucleotides are TGCGCCAGCAAGCAGCTAGCGGGGTACAATGAGCAGTTCTTC. Translation: CASKQLAGYNEQFF.